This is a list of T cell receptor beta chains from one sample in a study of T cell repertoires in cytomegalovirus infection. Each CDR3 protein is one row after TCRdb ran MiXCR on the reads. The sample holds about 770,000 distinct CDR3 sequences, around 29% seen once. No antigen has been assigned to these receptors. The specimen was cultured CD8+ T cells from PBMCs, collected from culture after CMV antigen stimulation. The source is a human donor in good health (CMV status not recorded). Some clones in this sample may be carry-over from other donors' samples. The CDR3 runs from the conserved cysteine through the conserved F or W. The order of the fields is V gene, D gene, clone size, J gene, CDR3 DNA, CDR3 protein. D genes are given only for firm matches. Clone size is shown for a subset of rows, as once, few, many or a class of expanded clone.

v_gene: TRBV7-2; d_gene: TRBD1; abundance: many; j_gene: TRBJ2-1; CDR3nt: TGTGCCAGCAGGCCGACAGGGACGGACGAGCAGTTCTTC; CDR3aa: CASRPTGTDEQFF
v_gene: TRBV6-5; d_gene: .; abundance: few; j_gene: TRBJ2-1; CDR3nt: TGTGCCAGCAGCTCCAGGGGACAGTGGAGGGATGAGCAGTTCTTC; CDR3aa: CASSSRGQWRDEQFF
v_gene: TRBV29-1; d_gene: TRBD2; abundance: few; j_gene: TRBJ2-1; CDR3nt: TGCAGCGTTGAGGGGGGGGTTAATGAGCAGTTCTTC; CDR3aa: CSVEGGVNEQFF
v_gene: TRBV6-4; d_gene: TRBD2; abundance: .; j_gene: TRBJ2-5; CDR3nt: TGTGCCAGCACCAGGACTAGCGGAGGAGTTTACCAAGAGACCCAGTACTTC; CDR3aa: CASTRTSGGVYQETQYF
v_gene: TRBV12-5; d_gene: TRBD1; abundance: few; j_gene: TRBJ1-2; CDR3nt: TGTGCTAGTGGTTTGGCGGGACAGGGGTTTGGCTACACCTTC; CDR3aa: CASGLAGQGFGYTF
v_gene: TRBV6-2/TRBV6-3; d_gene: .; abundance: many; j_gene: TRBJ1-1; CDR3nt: TGTGCCAGCAGTTTGACGAGGGCGAACACTGAAGCTTTCTTT; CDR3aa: CASSLTRANTEAFF
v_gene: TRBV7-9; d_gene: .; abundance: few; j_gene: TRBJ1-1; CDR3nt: TGTGCCAGCAGCTCCCCCACTATACCTACAGCTTTCTTT; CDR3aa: CASSSPTIPTAFF
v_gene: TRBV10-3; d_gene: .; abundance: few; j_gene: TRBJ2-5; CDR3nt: TGTGCCACCAAGGGGTCCCAAGAGACCCAGTACTTC; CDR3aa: CATKGSQETQYF
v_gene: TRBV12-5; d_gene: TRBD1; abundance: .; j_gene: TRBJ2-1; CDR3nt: TGTGCTAGCCTGGGACAGCTCTACAATGAGCAGTTCTTC; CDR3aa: CASLGQLYNEQFF
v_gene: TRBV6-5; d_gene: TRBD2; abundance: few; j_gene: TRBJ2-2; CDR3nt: TGTGCCAGCAGCCCGGGACTAGCGGGGTTCTCCGGGGAGCTGTTTTTT; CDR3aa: CASSPGLAGFSGELFF
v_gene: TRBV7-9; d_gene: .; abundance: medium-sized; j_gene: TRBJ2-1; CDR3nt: TGTGCCAGCAGCTTATGGGGTTGGGTCTACAATGAGCAGTTCTTC; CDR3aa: CASSLWGWVYNEQFF
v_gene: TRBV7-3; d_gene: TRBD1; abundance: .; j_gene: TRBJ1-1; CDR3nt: TGTGCCAGCAGCGGGTCAGGGTCGACAGGGATGAACACTGAAGCTTTCTTT; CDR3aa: CASSGSGSTGMNTEAFF
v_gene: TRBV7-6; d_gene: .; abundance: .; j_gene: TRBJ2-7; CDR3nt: TGTGCCAGCAGCGCTTACATGGGAATGCCCATCCTCTCCTACGAGCAGTACTTC; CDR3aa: CASSAYMGMPILSYEQYF
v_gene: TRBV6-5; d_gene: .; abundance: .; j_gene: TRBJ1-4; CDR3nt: TGTGCCAGCAGTTACACCAACGGTGCAACTAATGAAAAACTGTTTTTT; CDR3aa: CASSYTNGATNEKLFF
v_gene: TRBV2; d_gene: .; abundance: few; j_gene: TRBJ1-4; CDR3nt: TGTGCCAGCAGTGAACCGGGTTGGGCTGAAAAACTGTTTTTT; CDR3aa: CASSEPGWAEKLFF
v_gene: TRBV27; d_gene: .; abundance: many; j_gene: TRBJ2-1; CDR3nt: TGTGCCAGCACCTCGACAGTCTACAATGAGCAGTTCTTC; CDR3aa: CASTSTVYNEQFF
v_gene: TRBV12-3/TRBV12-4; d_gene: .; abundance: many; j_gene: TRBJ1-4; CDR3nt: TGTGCCAGCAGTTTTGGCAACTTGAATGAAAAACTGTTTTTT; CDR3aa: CASSFGNLNEKLFF
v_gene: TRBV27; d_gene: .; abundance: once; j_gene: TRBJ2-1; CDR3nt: TGTGCCAGCAGTTCAGTCGAAGGGACGGATCCCACACATAAGTCCTACAATGAGCAGTTCTTC; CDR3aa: CASSSVEGTDPTHKSYNEQFF
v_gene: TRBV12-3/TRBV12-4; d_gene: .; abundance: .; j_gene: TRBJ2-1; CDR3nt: TGTGCCAGCAGTTTGTGGTTGGGCGATGAGCAGTTCTTC; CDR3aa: CASSLWLGDEQFF
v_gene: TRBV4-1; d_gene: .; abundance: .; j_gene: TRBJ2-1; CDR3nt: TGCGCCAGCAGCCAAGTCGAAGTAGGGGGACAATACAATGAGCAGTTCTTC; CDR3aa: CASSQVEVGGQYNEQFF
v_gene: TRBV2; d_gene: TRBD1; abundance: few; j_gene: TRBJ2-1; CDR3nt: TGTGCCAGCAGTGTAGGACAGGGACCTGGCAATGAGCAGTTCTTC; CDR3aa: CASSVGQGPGNEQFF
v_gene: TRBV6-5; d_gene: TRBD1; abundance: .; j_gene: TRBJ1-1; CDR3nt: TGTGCCAGCAGTTACTCGATAATAGGACAGGGTAGCTTGAACACTGAAGCTTTCTTT; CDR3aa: CASSYSIIGQGSLNTEAFF
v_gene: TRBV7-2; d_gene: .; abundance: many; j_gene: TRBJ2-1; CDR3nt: TGTGCCAGCAGCTTATATAATTCCTACAATGAGCAGTTCTTC; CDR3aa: CASSLYNSYNEQFF
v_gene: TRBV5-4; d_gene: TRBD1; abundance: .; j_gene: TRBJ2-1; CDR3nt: TGTGCCAGCCCCGAACCGGGACAGAATCCCAATGAGCAGTTCTTC; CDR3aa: CASPEPGQNPNEQFF
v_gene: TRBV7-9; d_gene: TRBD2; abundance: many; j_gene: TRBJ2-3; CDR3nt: TGTGCCAGCAGAACTCCACGTGGCGGGGGAACAGATACGCAGTATTTT; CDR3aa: CASRTPRGGGTDTQYF
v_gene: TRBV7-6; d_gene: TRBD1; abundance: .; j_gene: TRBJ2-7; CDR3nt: TGTGCCAGCAGCTCCGGACAGGGGGCGGCCCCACGACCATACGAGCAGTACTTC; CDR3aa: CASSSGQGAAPRPYEQYF
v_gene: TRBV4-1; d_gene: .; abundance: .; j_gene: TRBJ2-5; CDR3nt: TGCGCCAGCAGCCCGAAAGAGAGAGGGGGTAAAGAGACCCAGTACTTC; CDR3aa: CASSPKERGGKETQYF
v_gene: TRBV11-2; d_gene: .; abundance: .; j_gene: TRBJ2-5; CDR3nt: TGTGCCAGCAGCTTAGGAGAGGTCCACCCGGAGACCCAGTACTTC; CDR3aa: CASSLGEVHPETQYF
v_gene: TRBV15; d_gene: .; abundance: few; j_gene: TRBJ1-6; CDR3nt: TGTGCCACCAGCAGAGACGAGGACCGGTATAATTCACCCCTCCACTTT; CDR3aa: CATSRDEDRYNSPLHF
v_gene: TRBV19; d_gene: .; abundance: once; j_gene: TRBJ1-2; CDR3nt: TGTGCCAGTAGCCCAGCAAGCTCTAACTATGGCTACACCTTC; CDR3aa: CASSPASSNYGYTF
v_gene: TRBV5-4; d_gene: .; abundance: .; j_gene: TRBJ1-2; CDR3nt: TGTGCCAGCAGCTTGGTTGGGGAAGAGTACTATGGCTACACCTTC; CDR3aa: CASSLVGEEYYGYTF
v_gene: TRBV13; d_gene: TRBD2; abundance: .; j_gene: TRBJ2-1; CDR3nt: TGTGCCAGCAGCCCCTGGGTTAGCGGGGGACGTGAGCAGTTCTTC; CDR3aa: CASSPWVSGGREQFF
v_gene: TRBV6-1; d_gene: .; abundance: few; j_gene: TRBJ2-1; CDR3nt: TGTGCCAGCACCTCCATGGGGGGCAATGAGCAGTTCTTC; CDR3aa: CASTSMGGNEQFF
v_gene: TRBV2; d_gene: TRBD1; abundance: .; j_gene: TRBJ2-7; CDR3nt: TGTGCCAGCACGGGACAGCAGACCTACGAGCAGTACTTC; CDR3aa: CASTGQQTYEQYF
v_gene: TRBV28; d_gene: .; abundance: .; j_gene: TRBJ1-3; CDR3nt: TGTGCCAGCAGTCCTACATCCCGGCCGGCACCGACGGTTTCTGGAAACACCATATATTTT; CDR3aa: CASSPTSRPAPTVSGNTIYF
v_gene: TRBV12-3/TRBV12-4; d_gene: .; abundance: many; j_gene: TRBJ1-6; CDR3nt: TGTGCCAGCAGTTCACACAGGGCCCGGTCCTATAATTCACCCCTCCACTTT; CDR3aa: CASSSHRARSYNSPLHF
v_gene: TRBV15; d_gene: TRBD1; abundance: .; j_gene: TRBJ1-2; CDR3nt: TGTGCCACCAGCAGACCTCTGGACAGGGCTGACTATGGCTACACCTTC; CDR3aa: CATSRPLDRADYGYTF
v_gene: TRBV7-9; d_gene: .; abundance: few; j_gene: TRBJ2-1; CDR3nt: TGTGCCAGCAGCTCGGCAGGGGAGATCTATGAGCAGTTCTTC; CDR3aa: CASSSAGEIYEQFF
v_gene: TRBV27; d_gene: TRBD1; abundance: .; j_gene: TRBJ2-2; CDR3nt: TGTGCCAGCAGTAAATACAGGACAGGGGCCATCACCGGGGAGCTGTTTTTT; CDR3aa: CASSKYRTGAITGELFF
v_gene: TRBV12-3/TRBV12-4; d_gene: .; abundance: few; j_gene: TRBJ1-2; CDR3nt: TGTGCCAGCAGCTACCCTCCTGGACAGAGTAACTATGGCTACACCTTC; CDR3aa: CASSYPPGQSNYGYTF
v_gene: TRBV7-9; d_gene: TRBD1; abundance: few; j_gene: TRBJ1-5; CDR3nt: TGTGCCAGCAGCGGGACAGGGGGCGAATATCAGCCCCAGCATTTT; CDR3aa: CASSGTGGEYQPQHF
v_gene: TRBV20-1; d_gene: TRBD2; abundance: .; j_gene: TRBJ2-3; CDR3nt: TGCAGTGCTAGAGATATGAGCGGGGTTTACCGTGATACGCAGTATTTT; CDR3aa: CSARDMSGVYRDTQYF
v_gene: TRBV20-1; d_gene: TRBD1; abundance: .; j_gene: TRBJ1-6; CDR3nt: TGCAGTGCTGCCGACGGACAGGGCTCCTATAATTCACCCCTCCACTTT; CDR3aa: CSAADGQGSYNSPLHF
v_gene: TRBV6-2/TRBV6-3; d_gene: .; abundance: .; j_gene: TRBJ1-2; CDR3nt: TGTGCCAGCAGTTTCACCCGACAGGCCCACTATGGCTACACCTTC; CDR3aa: CASSFTRQAHYGYTF
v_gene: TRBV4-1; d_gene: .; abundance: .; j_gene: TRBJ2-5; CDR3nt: TGCGCCAGCAGCCAAGAGTTGGTGGAGACCCAGTACTTC; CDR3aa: CASSQELVETQYF
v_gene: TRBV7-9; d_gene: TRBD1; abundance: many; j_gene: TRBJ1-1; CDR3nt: TGTGCCAGCAGCCCCGACAGGGGCGTCAGCACTGAAGCTTTCTTT; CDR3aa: CASSPDRGVSTEAFF
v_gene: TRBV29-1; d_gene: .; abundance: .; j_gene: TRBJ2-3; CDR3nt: TGCAGCGTTGAAAGGGGGGGCTCGGACTATACGCAGTATTTT; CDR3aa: CSVERGGSDYTQYF
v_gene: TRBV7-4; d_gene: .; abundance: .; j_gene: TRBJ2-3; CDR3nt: TGTGCCAGCAGCTCCCCCGGGCGACCCACTAGCACAGATACGCAGTATTTT; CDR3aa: CASSSPGRPTSTDTQYF
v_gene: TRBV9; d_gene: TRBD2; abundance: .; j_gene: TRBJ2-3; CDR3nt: TGTGCCAGCAGCGAGCGACCAGCGGGGGCAGATACGCAGTATTTT; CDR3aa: CASSERPAGADTQYF
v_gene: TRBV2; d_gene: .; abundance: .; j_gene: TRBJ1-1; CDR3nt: TGTGCCAGCAGTGAGCCGCCTGGAGAGGCTTTCTTT; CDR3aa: CASSEPPGEAFF
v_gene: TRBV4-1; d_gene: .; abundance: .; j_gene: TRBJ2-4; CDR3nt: TGCGCCAGCAGTCCTGCCGTTGGACAGCTTTCGTTAGCCAAAAACATTCAGTACTTC; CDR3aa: CASSPAVGQLSLAKNIQYF
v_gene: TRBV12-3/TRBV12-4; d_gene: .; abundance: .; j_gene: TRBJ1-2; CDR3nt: TGTGCCAGCAGTTGGGGAGGACAGCACGGCTACACCTTC; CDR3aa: CASSWGGQHGYTF
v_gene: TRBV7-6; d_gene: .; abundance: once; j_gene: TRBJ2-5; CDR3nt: TGTGCCAGCAACTTAAGCTTTGGTGAGCCCGGGTACTTC; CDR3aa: CASNLSFGEPGYF